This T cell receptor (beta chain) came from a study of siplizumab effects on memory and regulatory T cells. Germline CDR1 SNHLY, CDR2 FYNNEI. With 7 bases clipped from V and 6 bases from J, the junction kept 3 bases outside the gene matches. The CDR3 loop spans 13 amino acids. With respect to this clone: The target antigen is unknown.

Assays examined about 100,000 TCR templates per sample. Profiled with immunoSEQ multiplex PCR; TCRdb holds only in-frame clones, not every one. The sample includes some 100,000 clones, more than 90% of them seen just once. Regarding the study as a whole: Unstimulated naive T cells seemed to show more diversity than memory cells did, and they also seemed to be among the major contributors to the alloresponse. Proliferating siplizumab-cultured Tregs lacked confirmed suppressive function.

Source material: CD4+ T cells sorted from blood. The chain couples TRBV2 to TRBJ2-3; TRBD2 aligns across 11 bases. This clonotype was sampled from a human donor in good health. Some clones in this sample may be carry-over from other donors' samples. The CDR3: CASNLAGGDTQYF. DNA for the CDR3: TGTGCCAGCAACCTAGCGGGAGGTGATACGCAGTATTTT.